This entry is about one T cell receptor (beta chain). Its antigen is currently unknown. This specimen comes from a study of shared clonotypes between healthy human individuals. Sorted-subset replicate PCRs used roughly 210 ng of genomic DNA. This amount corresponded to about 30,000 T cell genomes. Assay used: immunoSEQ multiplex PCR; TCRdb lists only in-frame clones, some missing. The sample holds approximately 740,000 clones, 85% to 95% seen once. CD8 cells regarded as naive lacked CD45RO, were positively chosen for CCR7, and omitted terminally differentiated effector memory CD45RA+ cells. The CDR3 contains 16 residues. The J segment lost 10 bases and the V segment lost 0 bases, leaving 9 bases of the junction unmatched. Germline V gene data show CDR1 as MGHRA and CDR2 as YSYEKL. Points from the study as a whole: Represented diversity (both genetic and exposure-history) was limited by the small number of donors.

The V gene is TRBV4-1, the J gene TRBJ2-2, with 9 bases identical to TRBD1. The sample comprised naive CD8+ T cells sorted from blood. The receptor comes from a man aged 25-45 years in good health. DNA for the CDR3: TGCGCCAGCAGCCAAGAACAGGGGGCTTCTCGGGAGGAGCTGTTTTTT. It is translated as CASSQEQGASREELFF.